This T cell receptor (beta chain) was retrieved from a study of shared clonotypes between healthy human individuals. The assay was immunoSEQ multiplex PCR, and TCRdb's table has in-frame clones only and misses some. Of over 2 million clones listed, around 95% are singletons. Germline-derived CDR1 and CDR2 are MNHEY and SMNVEV (reference sequence). The CDR3 is 15 residues long. V lost 3 bases and J 1 base, leaving 11 bases between the germline ends. Naive CD4+ cells were CD45RA-selected; the remaining cells were memory. This TCR came from a man aged 18 to 30 in good health. This rearrangement joins TRBV27 to TRBJ2-3, with D hard to call. The sample consisted of naive CD4+ T cells sorted from blood. Regarding subset: CD45RA+ positively selected. The chain's CDR3 is CASSFVTARTDTQYF. Written as DNA, the CDR3 is TGTGCCAGCAGTTTCGTAACGGCCCGCACAGATACGCAGTATTTT.